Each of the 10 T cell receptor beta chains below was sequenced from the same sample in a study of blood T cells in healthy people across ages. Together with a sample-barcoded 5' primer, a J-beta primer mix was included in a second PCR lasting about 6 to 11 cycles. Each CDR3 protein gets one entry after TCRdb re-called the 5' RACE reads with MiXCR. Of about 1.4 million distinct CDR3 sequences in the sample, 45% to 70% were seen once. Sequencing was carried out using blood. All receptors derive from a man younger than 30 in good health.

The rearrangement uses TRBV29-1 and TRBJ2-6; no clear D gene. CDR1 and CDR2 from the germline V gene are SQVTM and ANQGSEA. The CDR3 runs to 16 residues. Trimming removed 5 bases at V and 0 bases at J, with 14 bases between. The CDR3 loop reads CSVSPHRSSGANVLTF. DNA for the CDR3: TGCAGCGTTTCCCCGCACAGATCCTCTGGGGCCAACGTCCTGACTTTC.

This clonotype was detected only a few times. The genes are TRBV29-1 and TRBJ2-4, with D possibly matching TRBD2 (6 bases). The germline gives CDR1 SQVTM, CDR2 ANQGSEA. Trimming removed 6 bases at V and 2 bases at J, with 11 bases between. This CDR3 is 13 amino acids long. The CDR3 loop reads CSVAGGSKNIQYF. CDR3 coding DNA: TGCAGCGTGGCTGGGGGGTCCAAAAACATTCAGTACTTC.

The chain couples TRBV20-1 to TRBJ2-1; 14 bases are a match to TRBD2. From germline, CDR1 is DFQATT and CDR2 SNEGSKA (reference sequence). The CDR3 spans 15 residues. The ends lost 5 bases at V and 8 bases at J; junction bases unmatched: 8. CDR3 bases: TGCAGTGCTGACCTTGGGACTAGCGGGAGTGATGAGCAGTTCTTC. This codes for CSADLGTSGSDEQFF.

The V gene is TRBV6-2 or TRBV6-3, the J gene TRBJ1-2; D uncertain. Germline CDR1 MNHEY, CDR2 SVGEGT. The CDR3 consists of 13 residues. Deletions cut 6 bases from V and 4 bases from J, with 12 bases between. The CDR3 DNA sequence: TGTGCCAGCAGGTACCGGGCTGGCTATGGCTACACCTTC. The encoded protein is CASRYRAGYGYTF.

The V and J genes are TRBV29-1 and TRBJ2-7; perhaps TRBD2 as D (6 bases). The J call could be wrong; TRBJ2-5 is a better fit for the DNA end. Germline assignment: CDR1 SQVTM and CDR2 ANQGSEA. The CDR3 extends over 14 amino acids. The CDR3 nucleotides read TGCAGCGTTGCTCGGGGGAGCGTCGGGGAGACCCAGTACTTC. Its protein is CSVARGSVGETQYF.

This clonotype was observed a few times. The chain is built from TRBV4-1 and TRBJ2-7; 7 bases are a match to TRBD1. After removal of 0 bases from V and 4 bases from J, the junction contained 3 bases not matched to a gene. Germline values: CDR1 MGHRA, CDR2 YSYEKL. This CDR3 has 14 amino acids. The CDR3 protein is CASSQETGVYEQYF. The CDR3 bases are TGCGCCAGCAGCCAAGAAACAGGGGTATACGAGCAGTACTTC.

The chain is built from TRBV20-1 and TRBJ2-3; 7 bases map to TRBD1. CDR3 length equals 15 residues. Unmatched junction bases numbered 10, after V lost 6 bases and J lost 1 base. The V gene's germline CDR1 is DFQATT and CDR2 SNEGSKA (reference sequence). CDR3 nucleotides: TGCAGTGCCGAGTTCAGGGGGTACGGCACAGATACGCAGTATTTT. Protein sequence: CSAEFRGYGTDTQYF.

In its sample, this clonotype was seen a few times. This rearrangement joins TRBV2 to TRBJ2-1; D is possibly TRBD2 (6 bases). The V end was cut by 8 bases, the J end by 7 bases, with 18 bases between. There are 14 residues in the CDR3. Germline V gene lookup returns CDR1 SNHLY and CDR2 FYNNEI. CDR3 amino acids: CASSLGGVGNEQFF. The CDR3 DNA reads TGTGCCAGCTCTCTCGGGGGTGTGGGGAATGAGCAGTTCTTC.

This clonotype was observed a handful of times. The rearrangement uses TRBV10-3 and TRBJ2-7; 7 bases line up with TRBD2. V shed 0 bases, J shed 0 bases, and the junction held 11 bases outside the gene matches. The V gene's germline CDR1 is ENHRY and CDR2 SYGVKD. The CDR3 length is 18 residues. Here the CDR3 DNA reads TGTGCCATCAGTGAGTCGGCACCCGGGACTAACTTCTCCTACGAGCAGTACTTC. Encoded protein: CAISESAPGTNFSYEQYF.

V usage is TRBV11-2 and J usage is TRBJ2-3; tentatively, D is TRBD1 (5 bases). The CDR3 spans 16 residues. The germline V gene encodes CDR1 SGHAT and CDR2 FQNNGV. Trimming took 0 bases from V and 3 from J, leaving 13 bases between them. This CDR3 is CASSLDSQGWTDTQYF. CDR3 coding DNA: TGTGCCAGCAGCTTAGATTCTCAGGGCTGGACAGATACGCAGTATTTT.